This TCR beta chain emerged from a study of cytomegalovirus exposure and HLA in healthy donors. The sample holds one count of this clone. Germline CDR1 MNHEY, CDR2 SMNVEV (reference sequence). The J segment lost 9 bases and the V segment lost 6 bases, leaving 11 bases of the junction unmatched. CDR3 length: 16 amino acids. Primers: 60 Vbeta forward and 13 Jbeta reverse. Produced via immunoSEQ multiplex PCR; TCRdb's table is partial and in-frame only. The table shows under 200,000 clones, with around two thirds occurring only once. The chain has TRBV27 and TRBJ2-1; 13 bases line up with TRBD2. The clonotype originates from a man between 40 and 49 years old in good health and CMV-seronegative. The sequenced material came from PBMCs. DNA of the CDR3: TGTGCCAGCAGCCCCTATAGGACTAGCGGGAGACTTGAGCAGTTCTTC. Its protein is CASSPYRTSGRLEQFF.